Listed here are 27 T cell receptor beta chains from one sample, sequenced in a study of beta chain features in type 1 diabetes (dated by TCRdb to between 2018 and 2020). The library was produced with the immunoSEQ multiplex PCR assay. The entire amount of isolated RNA was reverse transcribed using the High Capacity cDNA Reverse Transcription Kit, so the sequenced TCRB transcripts were expressed ones. TCRdb stores this immuneACCESS table with in-frame sequences only. Part of the clones is absent; in the studies checked, under half of the shortfall reflects unresolved V genes, and no reason is known for the rest. The sample has some 220,000 clones on record, approximately 11% of them singletons. 1% to 1.5% of the sample is taken by the ten largest. Sequenced sample: central memory CD4+ T cells from blood. The receptors originated from a man in his late teens or twenties in good health.

In nucleotides, the CDR3 is TGTGCCAGCAGTGAATTTAGGCCAGGACACCAAGAGACCCAGTACTTC. It translates to CASSEFRPGHQETQYF. V is TRBV25-1 and J is TRBJ2-5; D not resolved. Germline V gene lookup returns CDR1 MGHDK and CDR2 SYGVNS. The CDR3 contains 16 residues. V was trimmed by 1 base and J by 0 bases, leaving 12 bases between them.

A remark on this clone: A far larger clone is a single base away, which makes a read error likely. This chain connects TRBV7-9 to TRBJ2-3, with D unclear. Germline lookup yields CDR1 SEHNR and CDR2 FQNEAQ (reference sequence). Trimming cost V 1 base and J 2 bases, with 7 bases left between them. This CDR3 spans 14 amino acids. The CDR3 here is CASSLGRNTDTQYF. In nucleotides, the CDR3 is TGTGCCAGCAGCTTAGGCAGGAACACAGATACGCAGTATTTT.

This chain joins TRBV2 and TRBJ2-7, with 8 bases matching TRBD1. The CDR3 sequence is 15 residues long. The V gene's germline CDR1 is SNHLY and CDR2 FYNNEI. The J segment lost 2 bases and the V segment lost 4 bases, leaving 7 bases of the junction unmatched. CDR3 nucleotides: TGTGCCAGCAGTGCCGTGGACAGGGACCCCTACGAGCAGTACTTC. This codes for CASSAVDRDPYEQYF.

The sample holds a few counts of this clone. The chain joins TRBV9 to TRBJ2-3; possible D gene TRBD2, 6 bases. CDR1 and CDR2 from the germline V gene are SGDLS and YYNGEE. The V end lost 2 bases, the J end lost 0 bases, and 16 bases lay between the germline ends. This CDR3 has 17 amino acids. This chain's CDR3 is CASSVRTTGRSTDTQYF. The CDR3 region has the DNA TGTGCCAGCAGCGTCAGGACTACCGGCCGAAGCACAGATACGCAGTATTTT.

The V and J genes are TRBV7-2 and TRBJ2-2; 13 nucleotides match TRBD2. With V trimmed by 4 bases and J by 6 bases, 8 bases remained unmatched. Germline V gene sequence: CDR1 SGHTA, CDR2 FQGNSA. The CDR3 contains 17 residues. CDR3 region: CASSSSGLAGVAGELFF. As DNA, the CDR3 is TGTGCCAGCAGCTCCTCAGGACTAGCGGGAGTAGCCGGGGAGCTGTTTTTT.

This clone appeared a few times. This chain links TRBV18 with TRBJ2-5, with D uncertain. The CDR3 has 12 residues. CDR1 is KGHSH and CDR2 is LQKENI in the germline V gene. V was cut by 5 bases and J by 5 bases, with 9 bases left in between. Written as DNA, the CDR3 is TGTGCCAGCTCAAGATTAAGGGAGACCCAGTACTTC. This sequence encodes CASSRLRETQYF.

The chain has TRBV29-1 and TRBJ2-1; tentatively, D is TRBD2 (6 bases). The ends were cut back, 3 bases at V and 0 bases at J, with 12 bases in the middle. The CDR3 totals 15 residues. Germline V gene lookup returns CDR1 SQVTM and CDR2 ANQGSEA. CDR3 residues: CSVDEGRGSYNEQFF. The CDR3 region has the DNA TGCAGCGTTGATGAGGGGCGGGGCTCCTACAATGAGCAGTTCTTC.

This clone was counted a few times. Other nucleotide sequences in the sample specify the same CDR3. This chain connects TRBV9 to TRBJ2-1; D gene ambiguous. Germline V gives CDR1 SGDLS, CDR2 YYNGEE. Trimming left V 3 bases short and J 0 bases short, with 7 bases between. CDR3 length: 14 amino acids. CDR3 amino acids: CASSGTSSYNEQFF. The CDR3 coding sequence is TGTGCCAGCAGCGGGACCAGCTCCTACAATGAGCAGTTCTTC.

This clone was counted between two and nine times. The V gene is TRBV4-3, the J gene TRBJ2-5, with a possible D match to TRBD2 (6 bases). The DNA end favors TRBJ2-7, so the J call may be wrong. The germline gives CDR1 LGHNA, CDR2 YSLEER. This CDR3 region has 18 residues. The CDR3 reads CASSQDPARTNLEYEQYF. The CDR3 DNA reads as TGCGCCAGCAGCCAAGATCCCGCTCGGACTAATCTAGAGTACGAGCAGTACTTC.

This chain joins TRBV5-6 and TRBJ1-1; perhaps TRBD1 as D (5 bases). The CDR3 contains 16 residues. Germline-derived CDR1 and CDR2 are SGHDT and YYEEEE. Trimming shortened V by 4 bases and J by 5 bases, and 21 bases separated the two germline ends. CDR3 amino acids: CASSPLGQGLMTEAFF. CDR3 DNA sequence: TGTGCCAGCAGCCCGCTTGGGCAGGGATTGATGACTGAAGCTTTCTTT.

The chain recombines TRBV19 with TRBJ1-1; D unclear. With 5 bases removed from V and 0 bases from J, the gap between germline ends came to 13 bases. Germline V lookup: CDR1 LNHDA, CDR2 SQIVND (reference sequence). The CDR3 runs 15 residues. DNA of the CDR3: TGTGCCAGTAGTGTCAGGTCTCCAATGAACACTGAAGCTTTCTTT. This translates into CASSVRSPMNTEAFF.

In this sample, this clone turned up a few times. The chain is built from TRBV2 and TRBJ2-3; 12 bases agree with TRBD1. J was trimmed by 7 bases and V by 5 bases; bases with no gene match: 7. Germline V gene sequence: CDR1 SNHLY, CDR2 FYNNEI. There are 15 residues in the CDR3. CDR3 sequence reads: CASSIGTGGANTQYF. CDR3 nucleotides: TGTGCCAGCAGTATCGGGACAGGGGGCGCGAATACGCAGTATTTT.

The chain recombines TRBV6-1 with TRBJ1-2; D may be TRBD1 (5 bases). CDR1 and CDR2 from the germline V gene are MNHNS and SASEGT. The V end was cut by 7 bases, the J end by 5 bases, with 14 bases between. The length of the CDR3 is 13 residues. CDR3 protein: CASTTGALYGYTF. In DNA form, the CDR3 reads TGTGCCAGCACCACAGGAGCTCTATATGGCTACACCTTC.

This chain connects TRBV29-1 to TRBJ2-1; 10 nucleotides agree with TRBD2. This CDR3 comprises 15 residues. Unmatched junction bases numbered 11, after V lost 7 bases and J lost 5 bases. CDR1 and CDR2 from the germline V gene are SQVTM and ANQGSEA. The chain's CDR3 is CSAMTWLAGDNEQFF. In DNA, the CDR3 is TGCAGCGCCATGACTTGGCTAGCGGGAGACAATGAGCAGTTCTTC.

The V and J genes are TRBV27 and TRBJ2-7; D might be TRBD2 (5 bases). Trimming left V 3 bases short and J 5 bases short, with 11 bases between. The CDR3 contains 13 residues. Germline V lookup: CDR1 MNHEY, CDR2 SMNVEV (reference sequence). The CDR3 loop is CASSFGSSDEQYF. DNA for the CDR3: TGTGCCAGCAGTTTCGGAAGTAGCGACGAGCAGTACTTC.

This clone has just a few counts. The chain has TRBV30 and TRBJ1-2; D is perhaps TRBD1 (5 bases). Trimming pared 2 bases from V and 5 bases from J, leaving 9 bases between. The CDR3 has 12 amino acids. Germline assignment: CDR1 GTSNPN and CDR2 SVGIG (reference sequence). In DNA form, the CDR3 reads TGTGCCTGGAGTCTAGGGGCATATGGCTACACCTTC. Translating gives CAWSLGAYGYTF.

CDR3 bases: TGCGCCAGCAGCCAAGAGCCTAGTAGCGCAGAGAGGAGGTACGAGCAGTACTTC. This sequence encodes CASSQEPSSAERRYEQYF. The V call is TRBV4-3, the J call TRBJ2-7; TRBD2 is a possible D gene (5 bases). The V and J ends lost 0 bases and 4 bases respectively, with 22 bases between them. CDR1 is LGHNA, CDR2 YSLEER, per germline. This CDR3 comprises 18 residues.

The rearrangement uses TRBV18 and TRBJ2-1; 14 bases are shared with TRBD2. Germline loops: CDR1 KGHSH, CDR2 LQKENI. The CDR3 is 16 amino acids. Losses at the gene ends were 9 bases for V and 7 bases for J; bases not matched to a gene: 11. The DNA for the CDR3 is TGTGCCAGTTCGAGACTAGCGGGAGGGCCGGGGAATGAGCAGTTCTTC. Protein product: CASSRLAGGPGNEQFF.

This clone was seen a handful of times. V gene TRBV18 combines with J gene TRBJ2-7; D call uncertain. In germline, CDR1 is KGHSH, CDR2 LQKENI. V lost 3 bases to trimming and J lost 3 bases, with 6 bases between them. This CDR3 is 12 amino acids long. The CDR3 region is CASSPHLYEQYF. CDR3 bases: TGTGCCAGCTCACCGCACCTCTACGAGCAGTACTTC.

The rearrangement joins TRBV9 to TRBJ1-3, with 7 nucleotides matching TRBD1. CDR3 length: 16 residues. V was clipped by 4 bases and J by 0 bases; unmatched bases: 7. Germline lookup yields CDR1 SGDLS and CDR2 YYNGEE. CDR3 sequence (DNA): TGTGCCAGCAGCACCAGGACAGGAGGCTCTGGAAACACCATATATTTT. Its translation: CASSTRTGGSGNTIYF. Variable domain in full (rest from reference TRBV9 and TRBJ1-3): DSGVTQTPKHLITATGQRVTLRCSPRSGDLSVYWYQQSLDQGLQFLIQYYNGEERAKGNILERFSAQQFPDLHSELNLSSLELGDSALYFCASSTRTGGSGNTIYFGEGSWLTVV.

A few counts support this clone. This chain links TRBV7-2 with TRBJ2-3; D remains ambiguous. The V end lost 5 bases, the J end lost 6 bases, and 9 bases lay between the germline ends. This CDR3 is 12 amino acids long. Germline V gene lookup returns CDR1 SGHTA and CDR2 FQGNSA. This chain's CDR3 is CASSTTGDTQYF. The CDR3 nucleotides are TGTGCCAGCAGCACGACTGGTGATACGCAGTATTTT. Full variable domain (rest looked up from reference TRBV7-2 and TRBJ2-3): GAGVSQSPSNKVTEKGKDVELRCDPISGHTALYWYRQSLGQGLEFLIYFQGNSAPDKSGLPSDRFSAERTGGSVSTLTIQRTQQEDSAVYLCASSTTGDTQYFGPGTRLTVL.

The chain is built from TRBV23-1 and TRBJ2-3, with D possibly being TRBD1 (5 bases). TRBV23-1 is recorded as an ORF, its role being uncertain. The CDR3 is 16 residues long. Trimming left V 3 bases short and J 2 bases short, with 15 bases between. The CDR3 sequence: CASSHTAAQVTDTQYF. CDR3 DNA sequence: TGCGCCAGCAGTCACACCGCGGCACAGGTCACAGATACGCAGTATTTT.

This clone came up a few times. The chain couples TRBV5-1 to TRBJ2-2, with D possibly called TRBD1 or TRBD2 (5 bases each). The germline V and J ends were trimmed by 0 bases and 1 base, with 10 bases remaining between them. This CDR3 comprises 16 residues. CDR1 and CDR2 from the germline V gene are SGHRS and YFSETQ. CDR3 nucleotide sequence: TGCGCCAGCAGCTTGGCGGGGCAGGGGAACACCGGGGAGCTGTTTTTT. It encodes CASSLAGQGNTGELFF.

The genes are TRBV30 and TRBJ1-1; D is possibly TRBD1 (5 bases). The V gene lost 4 bases and the J gene lost 3 bases, with 12 bases spanning the gap. The CDR3 has 13 amino acids. The germline CDR1 and CDR2 sequences are GTSNPN and SVGIG (reference sequence). CDR3 coding DNA: TGTGCCTGGACTGGGGGGGTTTACACTGAAGCTTTCTTT. Encoded protein: CAWTGGVYTEAFF.

V gene TRBV6-1 combines with J gene TRBJ2-7; 11 bases are a match to TRBD1. The CDR3 is made up of 15 amino acids. The trim removed 5 bases at V and 3 bases at J, leaving 6 bases unmatched. Germline assignment: CDR1 MNHNS and CDR2 SASEGT. CDR3 coding DNA: TGTGCCAGCAGTTCCAGAGGGACAGGGGGCTACGAGCAGTACTTC. Translation: CASSSRGTGGYEQYF.

This clone appeared a few times. The chain joins TRBV29-1 to TRBJ1-2; D might be TRBD1 (6 bases). CDR1 and CDR2 (germline): SQVTM, ANQGSEA. Trimming stripped 2 bases from V and 0 bases from J, with 16 bases between. CDR3 length: 16 amino acids. Here the CDR3 reads CSVERGTGLANYGYTF. CDR3 in DNA: TGCAGCGTTGAAAGGGGAACAGGGCTAGCTAACTATGGCTACACCTTC. The full variable domain, with the rest looked up from reference TRBV29-1 and TRBJ1-2, is SAVISQKPSRDICQRGTSLTIQCQVDSQVTMMFWYRQQPGQSLTLIATANQGSEATYESGFVIDKFPISRPNLTFSTLTVSNMSPEDSSIYLCSVERGTGLANYGYTFGSGTRLTVV.

V is TRBV13 and J is TRBJ1-2; D gene unclear. V was trimmed by 1 base and J by 7 bases, leaving 10 bases between them. This CDR3 has 13 amino acids. The germline CDR1 and CDR2 sequences are PRHDT and FYEKMQ (reference sequence). CDR3 in amino acids: CASSLDRGRGYTF. The DNA for the CDR3 is TGTGCCAGCAGCTTAGACCGAGGTCGTGGCTACACCTTC.